A single TCR beta chain is shown here with its context. Its antigen is unknown. Sequencing used immunoSEQ multiplex PCR; TCRdb keeps in-frame clones, though not all of them. Of over 30,000 clones listed, around 90% are singletons. The source of the sample is a study of PD-1 blockade in classical Hodgkin lymphoma. Whole-study results and caveats: Nivolumab initiated under 1 year post-ASCT led to patient exclusion. Compared with baseline, CD4+ but not CD8+ TCR diversity had risen significantly by C4D1. Patients newly diagnosed and complete responders had comparable baseline diversity.

Every one of the patients relapsed after autologous stem cell transplantation (brentuximab vedotin exposure was variable). Investigators isolated CD4+ T cells from thawed PBMCs through magnetic negative selection. The CDR3 runs 16 residues. From germline, CDR1 is SSHAT and CDR2 FNYEAQ (reference sequence). V lost 1 base to trimming and J lost 2 bases; unmatched junction nucleotides: 5. This TCR was sampled from a human donor with classical Hodgkin lymphoma. The source material was CD4+ T cells from blood, sampled at baseline. This chain connects TRBV7-7 to TRBJ2-3; 8 nucleotides align to TRBD2. CDR3 bases: TGTGCCAGCAGCTTAGGCGGGGGGTTGAACACAGATACGCAGTATTTT. Translated: CASSLGGGLNTDTQYF.